This TCR beta chain was recorded in a study of radiotherapy plus CTLA-4 blockade in lung cancer. Broader study findings: In blood, after radiotherapy plus ipilimumab, tumor-derived TCR clones expanded.

Details on this clone: Its antigen is unknown.

Sequencing was performed with immunoSEQ multiplex PCR; in TCRdb, only in-frame clones are kept and a portion is missing. The table shows 40,000 to 50,000 clones, with roughly 75% occurring only once. CDR1 and CDR2 (germline): SGHRS, YFSETQ. V gave up 6 bases and J gave up 8 bases; unmatched junction bases: 11. This CDR3 is built from 16 residues. Those patients who had chemo-refractory metastatic non-small-cell lung cancer were given focal radiation along with CTLA-4 blockade through ipilimumab. This receptor was taken from a human donor with non-small cell lung cancer who had stable disease on radiotherapy plus ipilimumab. Here the sequenced sample was peripheral blood, taken from a patient treated with radiotherapy plus ipilimumab. The chain uses TRBV5-1 and TRBJ2-1, with 13 bases matching TRBD2. CDR3 residues: CASNRGLAGAWDEQFF. CDR3 DNA: TGCGCCAGCAACCGAGGACTAGCGGGGGCCTGGGATGAGCAGTTCTTC.